This T cell receptor beta chain was captured by sequencing in a study of blood T cell repertoires in COVID-19 (dated by TCRdb to 2019 to 2021). About the full investigation: Samples covering the acute and convalescent phases of COVID-19 were provided by collaborators in the United States, Italy and Spain. The samples were drawn from two sources: the first 160 participants of the ongoing ImmuneRACE study, and 1,000 to 1,500 subjects contributed by 6 global collaborators. Subjects who had been exposed to COVID-19, were actively infected with it, or had recovered from it provided the deeply sampled blood TCRbeta repertoires that made up the dataset. The repertoires were made available in a free public database intended to serve as a resource for research on the immune response to SARS-CoV-2. HLA class I and class II types, where available, came from metadata supplied by the sample provider rather than from assay-based typing. The prospective study material was composed of cDNA or gDNA derived from T cells, B-cell-depleted T cells, or PBMCs. Nearly every sample came with metadata listing a de-identified subject ID, COVID-19 status, age in years and sex. Broader findings and caveats from the paper: The quantity of clinical and demographic metadata differed by source and by participant and was supplied without curation.

The immunoSEQ Assay, a bias-controlled multiplex PCR, was used to amplify TCRbeta CDR3 regions from genomic DNA. The original pipeline was this. The number of nucleated cells in each sample was estimated from the amplification of reference gene primers within the assay. To quantify the absolute abundance of each unique TCRbeta CDR3 rearrangement, sequence reads were collapsed and filtered. For each sample, productive Simpson clonality was calculated by taking the square root of Simpson's diversity index across productive rearrangements. In its TCRdb copy, this immuneACCESS table keeps in-frame sequences only and misses some clones. Where compared with another copy, unresolved V genes explain less than half of these, and the others have no known cause. V and J calls and clone size are as listed in that table; D and trimming were resolved from the DNA. Counted in this sample were about 87,000 clones; approximately 86% of them appeared once. The ten largest clones represent 4% to 5.5% of the sample.

As to this clone: Its antigen is unknown. No base-level quality is on record; no much larger clone is a single base apart.

Relative to germline, V is 7 bases shorter and J is 2 bases shorter, with 18 bases between their ends. Looking up the germline V gene (reference sequence) yields CDR1 GTSNPN and CDR2 SVGIG. The cysteine opens and the phenylalanine closes a CDR3 of 15 amino acids. Just CDR3 DNA is preserved here, 45 bases in frame from base 1. The collaborating institutions used their own protocols to collect whole blood in K2EDTA tubes. Collaborator samples were shipped for TCRbeta analysis as frozen whole blood, isolated PBMCs, or DNA extracted from either sample type. The chain links TRBV30 with TRBJ1-3; possibly the D gene is TRBD1, per 6 matching bases. This TCR derives from a man between 35 and 55 years old with acute or convalescent COVID-19. The sequencing input was peripheral blood. The CDR3 amino acid sequence is: CASTTGRRTGNTIYF. The nucleotides are TGTGCCTCTACTACAGGGCGAAGAACTGGAAACACCATATATTTT.